What follows are 32 T cell receptor beta chains derived from one specimen sequenced in a study of T cell responses to AZD1222 COVID-19 vaccine. Method: immunoSEQ multiplex PCR; TCRdb's copy keeps in-frame clones and lacks some. The data contain 75,000 to 100,000 clones, around nine tenths of them singletons. The source material was peripheral blood, sampled on day 0 of AZD1222 vaccination. Receptors originate from an adult in good health.

The gene calls are TRBV5-4 and TRBJ1-2, with TRBD1 matching over 7 bases. The junction had 15 bases not matched to a gene; V was cut back by 3 bases and J by 7 bases. Germline V gene sequence: CDR1 SGHNT, CDR2 YYREEE (reference sequence). This CDR3 is built from 16 residues. CDR3 bases: TGTGCCAGCAGCTACCCCGCGGGAAGGGGGCGAGGTGGCTACACCTTC. Protein: CASSYPAGRGRGGYTF.

This clone was found once. The V gene is TRBV6-1, the J gene TRBJ1-5; D unresolved. The CDR3 covers 15 residues. Trimming pared 3 bases from V and 3 bases from J, leaving 12 bases between. The germline CDR1 and CDR2 sequences are MNHNS and SASEGT. The CDR3 coding sequence is TGTGCCAGCAGTGACGCGGCAGCAAACAATCAGCCCCAGCATTTT. It yields the protein CASSDAAANNQPQHF.

The chain is built from TRBV30 and TRBJ2-7; 8 positions agree with TRBD2. The CDR3 length is 14 residues. Unmatched junction bases numbered 6, after V lost 5 bases and J lost 0 bases. CDR1 GTSNPN and CDR2 SVGIG come from the germline V gene (reference sequence). DNA for the CDR3: TGTGCCTGGGCCGGGAGGGCCTACTCCTACGAGCAGTACTTC. It specifies CAWAGRAYSYEQYF.

This chain connects TRBV28 to TRBJ1-6; the match to TRBD1 covers 8 bases. CDR1 is MDHEN, CDR2 SYDVKM, per germline. Trimming cost V 4 bases and J 11 bases; bases outside gene matches: 7. CDR3 length: 14 amino acids. The CDR3 DNA sequence: TGTGCCAGCAGTTCCGGGACAGGAGAGACACCCCTCCACTTT. The encoded protein is CASSSGTGETPLHF.

The chain combines TRBV9 with TRBJ1-3, with TRBD1 matching 7 bases. The V and J ends lost 3 bases and 3 bases, in that order; junction bases with no gene match: 6. CDR1 is SGDLS and CDR2 is YYNGEE in the germline V gene. This CDR3 comprises 15 residues. This CDR3 is CASSALGQRGNTIYF. CDR3 bases: TGTGCCAGCAGCGCCCTGGGACAGCGTGGAAACACCATATATTTT. Filled out from reference TRBV9 and TRBJ1-3, the complete variable domain reads DSGVTQTPKHLITATGQRVTLRCSPRSGDLSVYWYQQSLDQGLQFLIQYYNGEERAKGNILERFSAQQFPDLHSELNLSSLELGDSALYFCASSALGQRGNTIYFGEGSWLTVV.

This clone turned up a few times. This chain links TRBV4-1 with TRBJ2-2, with 16 bases that match TRBD2. Unmatched junction bases numbered 5, after V lost 4 bases and J lost 6 bases. Germline loops: CDR1 MGHRA, CDR2 YSYEKL. The CDR3 totals 17 residues. CDR3 in amino acids: CASSRTGLAGGPGELFF. DNA for the CDR3: TGCGCCAGCAGCCGGACGGGACTAGCGGGAGGGCCCGGGGAGCTGTTTTTT.

The V call is TRBV2, the J call TRBJ2-2; D may correspond to TRBD1 or TRBD2 (6 bases each). Trimming stripped 2 bases from V and 7 bases from J, with 14 bases between. CDR1 is SNHLY, CDR2 FYNNEI, per germline. CDR3 size: 15 residues. CDR3 sequence: CASSETGARDGELFF. CDR3 DNA: TGTGCCAGCAGTGAAACGGGGGCGAGGGACGGGGAGCTGTTTTTT.

The gene calls are TRBV7-5 and TRBJ1-1. TRBV7-5 is a documented pseudogene. CDR3 length: 15 amino acids. The CDR3 spells CVRSLAGNPDTEAFF. In DNA form, the CDR3 reads TGTGTCAGAAGCTTAGCAGGAAACCCTGACACTGAAGCTTTCTTT.

The J gene is TRBJ1-6, the V gene TRBV3-1 (or the pseudogene TRBV3-2); no firm D call. Germline CDR1 and CDR2: LGHDT and YNNKEL (reference sequence). V lost 2 bases to trimming and J lost 6 bases, with 11 bases between them. The CDR3 has 15 amino acids. CDR3 sequence: CASSQRGGSNSPLHF. CDR3 sequence (DNA): TGTGCCAGCAGCCAACGGGGAGGCTCTAATTCACCCCTCCACTTT.

This clone was seen more than once but under ten times. The chain is built from TRBV18 and TRBJ1-4, with 9 bases lining up with TRBD1. There are 14 residues in the CDR3. Germline V lookup: CDR1 KGHSH, CDR2 LQKENI. Trimming took 6 bases from V and 4 from J; bases not matched to a gene: 3. CDR3 bases: TGTGCCAGCTCTTCGGACAGGGGTAATGAAAAACTGTTTTTT. It is translated as CASSSDRGNEKLFF.

This chain links TRBV15 with TRBJ1-2; D remains ambiguous. Germline CDR1 is LNHNV and CDR2 is YYDKDF (reference sequence). CDR3 size: 14 residues. The germline V and J ends were trimmed by 0 bases and 4 bases, with 9 bases remaining between them. CDR3 region: CATSRDREFYGYTF. The CDR3 DNA reads as TGTGCCACCAGCAGAGACAGAGAATTCTATGGCTACACCTTC.

The genes are TRBV5-4 and TRBJ2-1; D uncertain. The germline CDR1 and CDR2 sequences are SGHNT and YYREEE (reference sequence). This CDR3 is 12 amino acids long. The V end was cut by 4 bases, the J end by 7 bases, with 9 bases between. The CDR3 reads CASSKTDNEQFF. CDR3 nucleotides: TGTGCCAGCAGCAAGACGGATAATGAGCAGTTCTTC.

J is TRBJ1-5 and V is TRBV9; 7 bases are shared with TRBD1. Germline V gene sequence: CDR1 SGDLS, CDR2 YYNGEE. There are 13 residues in the CDR3. J lost 4 bases, V lost 3 bases, and 1 base had no gene match. The CDR3 sequence is CASSDRGNQPQHF. CDR3 DNA: TGTGCCAGCAGCGACAGGGGTAATCAGCCCCAGCATTTT.

In this sample, this clone turned up once. This rearrangement joins TRBV30 to TRBJ1-2; D remains unclear. Germline CDR1 reads GTSNPN; CDR2 reads SVGIG (reference sequence). This CDR3 is built from 12 residues. Trimming removed 4 bases at V and 6 bases at J, with 12 bases between. CDR3: CAWTRSSDGYTF. DNA of the CDR3: TGTGCCTGGACCAGGAGCTCTGATGGCTACACCTTC.

The chain has TRBV2 and TRBJ1-4; the D is unclear. The germline gives CDR1 SNHLY, CDR2 FYNNEI. The CDR3 length is 17 residues. V lost 2 bases to trimming and J lost 0 bases, with 13 bases between them. The CDR3 DNA is TGTGCCAGCAGTGAACGGTCGTGGACGTCAACTAATGAAAAACTGTTTTTT. It codes for CASSERSWTSTNEKLFF.

This chain links TRBV4-3 with TRBJ1-1; D remains ambiguous. The CDR3 covers 15 residues. CDR1 and CDR2 (germline): LGHNA, YSLEER. Trimming shortened V by 0 bases and J by 4 bases, and 12 bases separated the two germline ends. The CDR3 coding sequence is TGCGCCAGCAGCCAAGATCTAGGTAAAAGCACTGAAGCTTTCTTT. Translating it yields CASSQDLGKSTEAFF.

This clone has more than one count but fewer than ten. The chain carries TRBV30 and TRBJ2-5; D might be TRBD1 (6 bases). CDR3 length: 15 amino acids. Trimming removed 4 bases at V and 2 bases at J, with 17 bases between. CDR1 and CDR2 from the germline V gene are GTSNPN and SVGIG (reference sequence). CDR3 amino acids: CAWTPSLGQQETQYF. CDR3 DNA: TGTGCCTGGACTCCCTCCCTAGGACAGCAAGAGACCCAGTACTTC. Drawing the rest from reference TRBV30 and TRBJ2-5, the complete variable domain is SQTIHQWPATLVQPVGSPLSLECTVEGTSNPNLYWYRQAAGRGLQLLFYSVGIGQISSEVPQNLSASRPQDRQFILSSKKLLLSDSGFYLCAWTPSLGQQETQYFGPGTRLLVL.

This chain links TRBV27 with TRBJ2-1; D remains ambiguous. CDR1 MNHEY and CDR2 SMNVEV come from the germline V gene (reference sequence). The germline V and J ends were trimmed by 6 bases and 10 bases, with 13 bases remaining between them. The CDR3 length is 12 residues. The CDR3 sequence: CASSDYVTEQFF. CDR3 sequence (DNA): TGTGCCAGCAGCGATTACGTTACGGAGCAGTTCTTC.

The gene calls are TRBV7-6 and TRBJ2-7; unclear D gene. This CDR3 has 16 residues. V lost 0 bases and J lost 2, with 14 bases in between. Germline CDR1 SGHVS, CDR2 FNYEAQ. The CDR3 DNA reads as TGTGCCAGCAGCTTAGCATCCTGGGCAGGAGCCTACGAGCAGTACTTC. This encodes CASSLASWAGAYEQYF.

The V call is TRBV30, the J call TRBJ1-2; no reliable D call. Trimming took off 0 bases at V and 3 bases at J, with 11 bases between the two ends. The CDR3 length is 14 residues. Looked up from germline, CDR1 is GTSNPN and CDR2 is SVGIG (reference sequence). The DNA for the CDR3 is TGTGCCTGGAGTGTAAGTTATGGTCACTATGGCTACACCTTC. This codes for CAWSVSYGHYGYTF.

The chain carries TRBV19 and TRBJ1-3; D call uncertain. Germline values: CDR1 LNHDA, CDR2 SQIVND (reference sequence). V gave up 6 bases and J gave up 0 bases, with 21 bases separating them. The CDR3 has 18 residues. The CDR3 sequence: CASRNARTGVPSGNTIYF. The CDR3, as DNA: TGTGCCAGTAGAAATGCCCGAACGGGAGTACCCTCTGGAAACACCATATATTTT. Drawing the rest from reference TRBV19 and TRBJ1-3, the complete variable domain is DGGITQSPKYLFRKEGQNVTLSCEQNLNHDAMYWYRQDPGQGLRLIYYSQIVNDFQKGDIAEGYSVSREKKESFPLTVTSAQKNPTAFYLCASRNARTGVPSGNTIYFGEGSWLTVV.

The gene calls are TRBV7-3 and TRBJ2-6; D perhaps matches TRBD1 (5 bases). CDR3 length: 16 residues. The germline V gene has CDR1 SGHTA and CDR2 FQGTGA. The V gene lost 4 bases and the J gene lost 2 bases, with 12 bases spanning the gap. The CDR3 DNA is TGTGCCAGCAGCTACGACGCAGGGACTGGGGCCAACGTCCTGACTTTC. It codes for CASSYDAGTGANVLTF.

This rearrangement joins TRBV19 to TRBJ1-6; D not resolved. Germline loops: CDR1 LNHDA, CDR2 SQIVND (reference sequence). Trimming took off 5 bases at V and 0 bases at J, with 5 bases between the two ends. The CDR3 length is 14 residues. The DNA of the CDR3 is TGTGCCAGTAGTCCGGGCTCCTATAATTCACCCCTCCACTTT. It is translated as CASSPGSYNSPLHF. Drawing the rest from reference TRBV19 and TRBJ1-6, the complete variable domain is DGGITQSPKYLFRKEGQNVTLSCEQNLNHDAMYWYRQDPGQGLRLIYYSQIVNDFQKGDIAEGYSVSREKKESFPLTVTSAQKNPTAFYLCASSPGSYNSPLHFGNGTRLTVT.

This clone was seen only once. V and J are TRBV6-5 and TRBJ2-1; TRBD1 matches at 8 bases. CDR1 and CDR2 from the germline V gene are MNHEY and SVGAGI. The V gene end was trimmed by 6 bases and the J gene end by 4 bases; junction bases not matched to a gene: 2. The CDR3 length is 13 residues. The CDR3 here is CASRRTGYNEQFF. The DNA for the CDR3 is TGTGCCAGCAGACGGACAGGGTACAATGAGCAGTTCTTC.

The V gene is TRBV28, the J gene TRBJ2-7, with D perhaps given as TRBD1 or TRBD2 (6 bases each). V shed 2 bases and J shed 6 bases, with 32 bases lying between them. This CDR3 has 20 residues. Germline assignment: CDR1 MDHEN and CDR2 SYDVKM. CDR3 nucleotides: TGTGCCAGCAGTTTACCCTCCGCCTCCCTAGGGGGAGGAGGATCTACCGAGCAGTACTTC. This codes for CASSLPSASLGGGGSTEQYF.

The chain links TRBV6-2 or TRBV6-3 to TRBJ1-2, with D perhaps matching TRBD1 (5 bases). This CDR3 comprises 17 residues. The V and J ends lost 0 bases and 8 bases respectively, with 22 bases between them. Germline CDR1 is MNHEY and CDR2 is SVGEGT. The CDR3 reads CASSYSIKSGPKGGYTF. The CDR3 nucleotides are TGTGCCAGCAGTTACTCGATAAAATCCGGTCCCAAGGGGGGCTACACCTTC.

The V and J genes are TRBV18 and TRBJ1-1, with TRBD1 matching 9 bases. V shed 6 bases and J 3 bases; nucleotides not matched to a gene: 8. CDR3 size: 15 residues. Germline assignment: CDR1 KGHSH and CDR2 LQKENI. The CDR3 here is CASSDTGGSDTEAFF. CDR3 in DNA: TGTGCCAGCTCGGATACAGGGGGCTCGGACACTGAAGCTTTCTTT.

This chain links TRBV19 with TRBJ2-7; 12 nucleotides match TRBD1. The length of the CDR3 is 15 residues. The germline V gene has CDR1 LNHDA and CDR2 SQIVND (reference sequence). With 3 bases clipped from V and 5 bases from J, the junction kept 5 bases outside the gene matches. CDR3: CASSIPGQGAHEQYF. The CDR3 nucleotides are TGTGCCAGTAGTATCCCGGGACAGGGGGCTCACGAGCAGTACTTC.

This rearrangement joins TRBV30 to TRBJ2-7; tentatively, D is TRBD1 or TRBD2 (6 bases each). The CDR3 contains 14 residues. Germline CDR1 GTSNPN, CDR2 SVGIG (reference sequence). Trimming pared 0 bases from V and 0 bases from J, leaving 9 bases between. The CDR3 DNA sequence: TGTGCCTGGAGTGTGGGGGGCTCCTCCTACGAGCAGTACTTC. It encodes CAWSVGGSSYEQYF.

The rearrangement uses TRBV15 and TRBJ2-7; 8 positions agree with TRBD1. Germline V gene data show CDR1 as LNHNV and CDR2 as YYDKDF (reference sequence). The trim removed 1 base at V and 2 bases at J, leaving 4 bases unmatched. The CDR3 length is 15 residues. The CDR3 spells CATSRGRTGTYEQYF. The DNA for the CDR3 is TGTGCCACCAGCAGAGGAAGGACAGGGACCTACGAGCAGTACTTC.

The chain links TRBV20-1 to TRBJ1-2; D gene ambiguous. Trimming cost V 4 bases and J 3 bases, with 6 bases left between them. Per germline, CDR1 DFQATT and CDR2 SNEGSKA (reference sequence). This CDR3 contains 11 residues. Here the CDR3 DNA reads TGCAGTGCTAAAAGGGACTATGGCTACACCTTC. This sequence encodes CSAKRDYGYTF.

The gene calls are TRBV15 and TRBJ1-3, with 8 bases identical to TRBD1. Germline trimming cut 0 bases from V and 4 bases from J; bases unmatched to any gene: 2. Germline V gene lookup returns CDR1 LNHNV and CDR2 YYDKDF (reference sequence). This CDR3 spans 15 amino acids. CDR3 nucleotides: TGTGCCACCAGCAGAGATTACAGGGGGGGAAACACCATATATTTT. It yields the protein CATSRDYRGGNTIYF.